These 3 T cell receptor beta chains were sequenced from one sample in a study of T cell responses to AZD1222 COVID-19 vaccine. This table comes from immunoSEQ multiplex PCR, and its TCRdb copy is limited to in-frame clones, with some not included. The sample yields 95,000 to 150,000 clones, 85% to 90% seen once. The sequenced sample was peripheral blood, obtained on day 0 of AZD1222 vaccination. The receptors originated from an adult in good health.

The gene calls are TRBV7-9 and TRBJ1-2, with D possibly matching TRBD1 (5 bases). Germline V gene sequence: CDR1 SEHNR, CDR2 FQNEAQ (reference sequence). This CDR3 has 16 residues. Trimming stripped 6 bases from V and 4 bases from J, with 21 bases between. The CDR3 coding sequence is TGTGCCAGCAGTAAGAACCGGGACGGACTCCCCTATGGCTACACCTTC. This codes for CASSKNRDGLPYGYTF.

The chain has TRBV4-1 and TRBJ1-2, with D unresolved. Trimming shortened V by 3 bases and J by 3 bases, and 17 bases separated the two germline ends. The CDR3 is 16 residues long. Germline V gene data show CDR1 as MGHRA and CDR2 as YSYEKL. The CDR3 here is CASSQGSMTMDYGYTF. The CDR3, as DNA: TGCGCCAGCAGCCAGGGTTCTATGACTATGGACTATGGCTACACCTTC.

The genes are TRBV9 and TRBJ2-5; TRBD2 is a possible D gene (6 bases). The CDR3 is 15 amino acids. Germline V gene data show CDR1 as SGDLS and CDR2 as YYNGEE. Trimming took 4 bases from V and 2 from J, leaving 15 bases between them. CDR3 amino acids: CASSQTGGAQETQYF. The CDR3 DNA reads as TGTGCCAGCAGCCAAACCGGCGGGGCTCAAGAGACCCAGTACTTC.